The 23 T cell receptor beta chains below all came from one sample that was sequenced in a study of regulatory T cells in long-lasting Graves disease (dated by TCRdb to 2020 to 2022). The time point label here, explained by the study, means: newly diagnosed GD, antithyroid drugs for less than 3 months. For both TCR sequencing and RNA sequencing, RNA was extracted from PBMCs in TRIzol. The library was made by multiplex PCR. Sequencing used an Illumina HiSeq 4000. To build TCR beta libraries, CDR3 regions were amplified by Arm-PCR using iRepertoire HTBI primers. The public reads were quality trimmed at Q25 with fastp and then assembled into clones with MiXCR by TCRdb, keeping productive beta chains. All rows with the same CDR3 protein become a single entry with the most common DNA and genes. This sample gives about 610,000 distinct CDR3 sequences in total; roughly a sixth of them show up just once. The ten largest account for 12% of the sample.

The data also belong to a second study, concerning T cells in Graves' hyperthyroidism and ophthalmopathy.

This sample comprised peripheral blood mononuclear cells (PBMCs), obtained at new diagnosis, from a patient treated with antithyroid drugs. Receptor source: a man aged 18 to 35 with Graves disease. Donor details come from another sample of the same person, matched by shared clones.

The CDR3 DNA sequence: TGTGCCAGCTCCAAGGACAGGGCTGATTATGGCTACACCTTC. Translated: CASSKDRADYGYTF. The rearrangement uses TRBV18 and TRBJ1-2, with 8 bases lining up with TRBD1. V gave up 6 bases and J gave up 5 bases; unmatched junction bases: 8. Germline V gene data show CDR1 as KGHSH and CDR2 as LQKENI. The CDR3 runs 14 residues.

In this sample, this clonotype turned up a few times. This chain joins TRBV14 and TRBJ1-4; D gene uncertain. The V gene lost 1 base and the J gene lost 3 bases, with 9 bases spanning the gap. CDR1 is SGHDN, CDR2 FVKESK, per germline. CDR3 length: 15 amino acids. The CDR3 here is CASSQVRGANEKLFF. CDR3 DNA: TGTGCCAGCAGCCAAGTCCGGGGAGCTAATGAAAAACTGTTTTTT. The entire variable domain, with the rest obtained from reference TRBV14 and TRBJ1-4, is as follows: EAGVTQFPSHSVIEKGQTVTLRCDPISGHDNLYWYRRVMGKEIKFLLHFVKESKQDESGMPNNRFLAERTGGTYSTLKVQPAELEDSGVYFCASSQVRGANEKLFFGSGTQLSVL.

In this sample, this clonotype turned up a few times. The chain uses TRBV5-4 and TRBJ2-3; a possible D gene is TRBD2 (6 bases). The CDR3 runs to 16 residues. V was cut by 0 bases and J by 5 bases, with 16 bases left in between. CDR1 SGHNT and CDR2 YYREEE come from the germline V gene (reference sequence). The CDR3, as DNA: TGTGCCAGCAGCTTGGCGGGAGACCTGACCGTAGATACGCAGTATTTT. It yields the protein CASSLAGDLTVDTQYF.

The gene calls are TRBV2 and TRBJ1-5, with a tentative D call TRBD1 (5 bases). V lost 6 bases and J 5 bases, leaving 14 bases between the germline ends. The CDR3 is 14 amino acids. Germline CDR1 SNHLY, CDR2 FYNNEI. CDR3 loop: CASSALPRDQPQHF. DNA of the CDR3: TGTGCCAGCAGCGCTCTCCCCAGGGATCAGCCCCAGCATTTT.

The V call is TRBV4-1, the J call TRBJ1-1; TRBD1 agrees at 10 bases. Germline loops: CDR1 MGHRA, CDR2 YSYEKL. V lost 2 bases and J lost 1; bases outside the gene matches: 10. This CDR3 comprises 18 residues. CDR3 coding DNA: TGCGCCAGCAGCCAACCGAGACAGGGGGCAAATTCGAACACTGAAGCTTTCTTT. Translating it yields CASSQPRQGANSNTEAFF.

This clonotype was seen a few times. V and J are TRBV18 and TRBJ2-3; 7 nucleotides line up with TRBD1. CDR3 length equals 17 residues. The junction had 7 bases not matched to a gene; V was cut back by 1 base and J by 0 bases. The germline gives CDR1 KGHSH, CDR2 LQKENI. The CDR3 region is CASSPRPGTVSTDTQYF. The CDR3 DNA reads as TGTGCCAGCTCACCACGCCCCGGGACAGTTAGCACAGATACGCAGTATTTT. The variable domain in full, with the rest retrieved from reference TRBV18 and TRBJ2-3, is NAGVMQNPRHLVRRRGQEARLRCSPMKGHSHVYWYRQLPEEGLKFMVYLQKENIIDESGMPKERFSAEFPKEGPSILRIQQVVRGDSAAYFCASSPRPGTVSTDTQYFGPGTRLTVL.

Ten or more counts support this clonotype. The chain links TRBV20-1 to TRBJ2-1, with D perhaps assigned TRBD1 or TRBD2 (5 bases each). The V end was cut by 6 bases, the J end by 2 bases, with 8 bases between. The CDR3 has 12 residues. The germline V gene encodes CDR1 DFQATT and CDR2 SNEGSKA (reference sequence). The CDR3 DNA reads as TGCAGTGCCGAGGGGACCTACAATGAGCAGTTCTTC. It codes for CSAEGTYNEQFF.

This clonotype was detected ten times or more. This chain connects TRBV12-3 or TRBV12-4 to TRBJ1-5; possible D gene TRBD1, 6 bases. The CDR3 is 15 amino acids. Trimming shortened V by 6 bases and J by 3 bases, and 15 bases separated the two germline ends. In DNA, the CDR3 is TGTGCCAGCAGCGCCCCAGGGGCGGACAATCAGCCCCAGCATTTT. This gives the protein CASSAPGADNQPQHF.

Ten or more counts support this clonotype. The rearrangement links TRBV6-1 to TRBJ2-3; the match to TRBD2 covers 12 bases. V lost 0 bases, J lost 6 bases, and 7 bases stayed unmatched. Germline loops: CDR1 MNHNS, CDR2 SASEGT. The CDR3 length is 17 residues. The CDR3 sequence: CASSEAASGRAADTQYF. The CDR3 coding sequence is TGTGCCAGCAGTGAAGCCGCTAGCGGGAGGGCGGCGGATACGCAGTATTTT.

This clonotype was counted only a few times. V and J are TRBV5-5 and TRBJ1-5; the D is unclear. Between the trimmed V and J ends, which lost 3 bases and 6 bases, there was a span of 10 bases. There are 13 residues in the CDR3. In germline, CDR1 is SGHKS, CDR2 YYEKEE (reference sequence). The CDR3 loop reads CASSWGWSQPQHF. In nucleotides, the CDR3 is TGTGCCAGCAGCTGGGGTTGGAGTCAGCCCCAGCATTTT.

This clonotype has at least ten counts. This chain joins TRBV27 and TRBJ2-1; no definite D call. Germline V gene sequence: CDR1 MNHEY, CDR2 SMNVEV (reference sequence). V gave up 6 bases and J gave up 7 bases, with 13 bases separating them. The CDR3 has 13 residues. This chain's CDR3 is CASSHSPKNEQFF. The CDR3 region has the DNA TGTGCCAGCAGCCACTCACCTAAGAATGAGCAGTTCTTC.

The sample holds many counts of this clonotype. The V and J genes are TRBV12-3 or TRBV12-4 and TRBJ1-1; a possible D gene is TRBD1 (5 bases). The CDR3 runs to 17 residues. Between the trimmed V and J ends, which lost 6 bases and 1 base, there was a span of 21 bases. This CDR3 reads CASSPLSVLGGNTEAFF. The CDR3, as DNA: TGTGCCAGCAGCCCTCTTTCAGTCCTCGGGGGGAACACTGAAGCTTTCTTT.

This clonotype has only a few counts. V gene TRBV5-6 combines with J gene TRBJ1-5; 7 bases fit TRBD1. The trim removed 6 bases at V and 1 base at J, leaving 4 bases unmatched. Germline V CDR1 and CDR2: SGHDT, YYEEEE. CDR3 size: 14 residues. The CDR3 sequence: CASTNRGSNQPQHF. In nucleotides, the CDR3 is TGTGCCAGCACAAACAGGGGCAGCAATCAGCCCCAGCATTTT. Full variable domain (missing parts from reference TRBV5-6 and TRBJ1-5): DAGVTQSPTHLIKTRGQQVTLRCSPKSGHDTVSWYQQALGQGPQFIFQYYEEEERQRGNFPDRFSGHQFPNYSSELNVNALLLGDSALYLCASTNRGSNQPQHFGDGTRLSIL.

This clonotype was picked up a small number of times. The V call is TRBV24-1, the J call TRBJ2-2; 7 nucleotides match TRBD2. Trimming removed 2 bases from V and 0 bases from J; junction bases left unmatched: 5. The CDR3 runs 17 residues. The V gene's germline CDR1 is KGHDR and CDR2 SFDVKD. CDR3 region: CATSDWGGLSNTGELFF. CDR3 nucleotide sequence: TGTGCCACCAGTGATTGGGGGGGTCTATCGAACACCGGGGAGCTGTTTTTT.

There are a few counts of this clonotype. The chain joins TRBV15 to TRBJ2-5; tentatively, D is TRBD1 or TRBD2 (5 bases each). The CDR3 totals 14 residues. Per germline, CDR1 LNHNV and CDR2 YYDKDF (reference sequence). The V end was cut by 5 bases, the J end by 5 bases, with 15 bases between. The CDR3 protein is CATSPPGGLETQYF. The CDR3 DNA is TGTGCCACCAGCCCCCCTGGGGGTCTGGAGACCCAGTACTTC.

V gene TRBV5-1 combines with J gene TRBJ1-6, with TRBD1 matching 7 bases. The CDR3 is made up of 16 amino acids. Germline assignment: CDR1 SGHRS and CDR2 YFSETQ. Trimming took 0 bases from V and 8 from J; bases not matched to a gene: 8. CDR3 nucleotides: TGCGCCAGCAGCTTGGGCCGGACAGGTGGGGATTCACCCCTCCACTTT. Translated: CASSLGRTGGDSPLHF.

This rearrangement joins TRBV25-1 to TRBJ1-1, with a weak D call TRBD1 (5 bases). Between the trimmed V and J ends, which lost 3 bases and 0 bases, there was a span of 8 bases. This CDR3 is 14 amino acids long. Germline V gene lookup returns CDR1 MGHDK and CDR2 SYGVNS. In DNA form, the CDR3 reads TGTGCCAGCAGTGAGACAGATATGAACACTGAAGCTTTCTTT. Residues: CASSETDMNTEAFF. Full variable domain (remainder filled in from reference TRBV25-1 and TRBJ1-1): EADIYQTPRYLVIGTGKKITLECSQTMGHDKMYWYQQDPGMELHLIHYSYGVNSTEKGDLSSESTVSRIRTEHFPLTLESARPSHTSQYLCASSETDMNTEAFFGQGTRLTVV.

The CDR3 bases are TGTGCCAGCAGTGGGACTAGCGGGGTTTACGAGCAGTACTTC. As protein: CASSGTSGVYEQYF. The rearrangement joins TRBV28 to TRBJ2-7; 13 bases match TRBD2. In germline, CDR1 is MDHEN, CDR2 SYDVKM. The CDR3 loop spans 14 amino acids. V trimming: 5 bases; J trimming: 4 bases; junction bases outside the gene matches: 2.

The chain is built from TRBV19 and TRBJ2-1; 11 positions agree with TRBD2. V lost 1 base, J lost 9 bases, and 5 bases stayed unmatched. CDR1 is LNHDA, CDR2 SQIVND, per germline (reference sequence). The length of the CDR3 is 15 residues. The CDR3 loop is CASSIVAGGPREQFF. CDR3 sequence (DNA): TGTGCCAGTAGTATAGTAGCGGGAGGGCCACGTGAGCAGTTCTTC.

This clonotype was observed many times. The junction does not match germline at one end; this may be a read error. This chain uses TRBV28 with TRBJ2-1, with TRBD1 identical over 7 bases. The CDR3 extends over 14 amino acids. Germline assignment: CDR1 MDHEN and CDR2 SYDVKM. CDR3: CASSLSGTENEQFF. The CDR3 bases are TGTGCCAGCAGCTTATCCGGGACAGAGAATGAGCAGTTCTTC. Using reference TRBV28 and TRBJ2-1 for the parts outside the CDR3, the full variable domain is DVKVTQSSRYLVKRTGEKVFLECVQDMDHENMFWYRQDPGLGLRLIYFSYDVKMKEKGDIPEGYSVSREKKERFSLILESASTNQTSMYLCASSLSGTENEQFFGPGTRLTVL.

This clonotype has at least ten counts. V and J are TRBV28 and TRBJ2-1; no clear D. Trimming removed 1 base at V and 2 bases at J, with 9 bases between. The CDR3 length is 15 residues. Looked up from germline, CDR1 is MDHEN and CDR2 is SYDVKM. For the CDR3, the DNA is TGTGCCAGCAGTTTATTCGGTGAAGCCTACAATGAGCAGTTCTTC. This codes for CASSLFGEAYNEQFF. Filled out from reference TRBV28 and TRBJ2-1, the complete variable domain reads DVKVTQSSRYLVKRTGEKVFLECVQDMDHENMFWYRQDPGLGLRLIYFSYDVKMKEKGDIPEGYSVSREKKERFSLILESASTNQTSMYLCASSLFGEAYNEQFFGPGTRLTVL.

This clonotype was observed a handful of times. The chain uses TRBV7-2 and TRBJ2-1; a possible D gene is TRBD2 (6 bases). Deletions cut 2 bases from V and 6 bases from J, with 17 bases between. In germline, CDR1 is SGHTA, CDR2 FQGNSA. CDR3 length: 16 residues. CDR3 DNA: TGTGCCAGCAGCTTACAGATGGGGAGGTGGGGCAATGAGCAGTTCTTC. Its protein is CASSLQMGRWGNEQFF.

There are many counts of this clonotype. This chain uses TRBV6-5 with TRBJ2-3; D is unresolved. Trimming took off 8 bases at V and 0 bases at J, with 12 bases between the two ends. Germline V gives CDR1 MNHEY, CDR2 SVGAGI. CDR3 length: 14 amino acids. The DNA for the CDR3 is TGTGCCAGCCGTTTCGGGTTTAGCACAGATACGCAGTATTTT. This translates into CASRFGFSTDTQYF.